This T cell receptor beta chain was retrieved from a study of OX40 agonist ivuxolimab in advanced cancers. Cycle 7 day 1, cycle 4 day 1, and baseline were the timepoints at which blood was sampled. Sequencing used immunoSEQ multiplex PCR; TCRdb keeps in-frame clones, though not all of them. In the table there are more than 75,000 clones, 80% to 85% of which are singletons. The CDR3 consists of 16 residues. V shed 5 bases, J shed 2 bases, and the junction held 6 bases outside the gene matches. Germline V gives CDR1 SGHRS, CDR2 YFSETQ. The chain carries TRBV5-1 and TRBJ2-5; 13 nucleotides line up with TRBD2. This TCR derives from an adult with an advanced solid tumor such as melanoma, head and neck, liver or kidney cancer. The sequenced sample was CD4+ or CD8+ T cells sorted from blood, obtained in a trial of the OX40 agonist ivuxolimab. The chain's CDR3 is CASRVTSGGPQETQYF. The CDR3 DNA reads TGCGCCAGCAGAGTGACTAGCGGGGGGCCGCAAGAGACCCAGTACTTC.